This passage covers 30 T cell receptor beta chains from one sample sequenced in a study of T cells after yellow fever vaccination. Using its own MiXCR run on the 5' RACE reads, TCRdb lists one record per CDR3 protein. The sample yields some 550,000 distinct CDR3 sequences, less than 20% seen once. This material consisted of PBMCs, taken 15 days after the yellow fever booster vaccination. These receptors all come from a young man who received the YFV17D yellow fever vaccine.

The chain combines TRBV19 with TRBJ1-5; 8 nucleotides match TRBD1. Losses at the gene ends were 1 base for V and 9 bases for J; bases not matched to a gene: 5. This CDR3 region has 14 residues. CDR1 and CDR2 from the germline V gene are LNHDA and SQIVND (reference sequence). The CDR3 region is CASSIGQGASPQHF. The CDR3 bases are TGTGCCAGTAGTATAGGGCAGGGGGCTTCGCCCCAGCATTTT.

The chain has TRBV12-3 or TRBV12-4 and TRBJ2-1; 7 nucleotides match TRBD2. The CDR3 totals 17 residues. Trimming at V came to 4 bases and at J to 2 bases, leaving 11 bases not matched to a gene. The CDR3 region is CASSSLATSDTYNEQFF. The CDR3 DNA sequence: TGTGCCAGCAGTTCCCTCGCTACTAGCGACACCTACAATGAGCAGTTCTTC.

Comment on this clonotype: At one end, the junction sequence differs from germline, possibly due to a read error. This chain connects TRBV18 to TRBJ2-2; 7 positions match TRBD1. The CDR3 extends over 12 amino acids. Germline V gene lookup returns CDR1 KGHSH and CDR2 LQKENI. The CDR3 coding sequence is TGTGCCAGCTCACCGCGAACAGGGGAGCTGTTCTTC. Residues: CASSPRTGELFF.

The V gene is TRBV20-1, the J gene TRBJ2-7; a weak D match, TRBD2 (6 bases). Germline V gene sequence: CDR1 DFQATT, CDR2 SNEGSKA (reference sequence). V lost 4 bases and J 4 bases, leaving 20 bases between the germline ends. The CDR3 extends over 15 amino acids. In DNA, the CDR3 is TGCAGTGCTATCCCTTTCGGGACTTCGTCGTACGAGCAGTACTTC. This sequence encodes CSAIPFGTSSYEQYF.

This clonotype was seen a few times. The rearrangement links TRBV2 to TRBJ2-5, with TRBD2 identical over 9 bases. The CDR3 has 15 residues. V trimming: 6 bases; J trimming: 2 bases; junction bases outside the gene matches: 7. Germline values: CDR1 SNHLY, CDR2 FYNNEI. CDR3 nucleotide sequence: TGTGCCAGCAGGACTTCTAGCGGGAATCAAGAGACCCAGTACTTC. Protein sequence: CASRTSSGNQETQYF. Filled out from reference TRBV2 and TRBJ2-5, the complete variable domain reads EPEVTQTPSHQVTQMGQEVILRCVPISNHLYFYWYRQILGQKVEFLVSFYNNEISEKSEIFDDQFSVERPDGSNFTLKIRSTKLEDSAMYFCASRTSSGNQETQYFGPGTRLLVL.

V gene TRBV9 combines with J gene TRBJ2-1; possible D gene TRBD1, 5 bases. V was clipped by 7 bases and J by 10 bases, with 21 bases between them. Germline V lookup: CDR1 SGDLS, CDR2 YYNGEE. The length of the CDR3 is 14 residues. The CDR3 loop is CASAGLLPPEEQFF. The DNA for the CDR3 is TGTGCCAGCGCAGGGCTCCTCCCCCCTGAGGAGCAGTTCTTC.

The chain links TRBV5-1 to TRBJ2-5, with 8 bases lining up with TRBD1. The V segment lost 4 bases and the J segment 2 bases; nucleotides outside the gene matches: 7. The CDR3 consists of 15 residues. From germline, CDR1 is SGHRS and CDR2 YFSETQ. The CDR3 DNA is TGCGCCAGCAGCCTGGGACAGGCATTACAAGAGACCCAGTACTTC. Protein product: CASSLGQALQETQYF.

This clonotype came up a few times. The rearrangement links TRBV18 to TRBJ2-3; D is undetermined. Looked up from germline, CDR1 is KGHSH and CDR2 is LQKENI. Trimming stripped 2 bases from V and 0 bases from J, with 12 bases between. The CDR3 loop spans 16 amino acids. The CDR3 nucleotides are TGTGCCAGCTCACCAATAATCCCGACTAGCACAGATACGCAGTATTTT. This translates into CASSPIIPTSTDTQYF.

CDR3: CASSRRGRAMNTEAFF. In nucleotides, the CDR3 is TGTGCCAGTAGCCGCCGGGGCAGGGCAATGAACACTGAAGCTTTCTTT. The J gene is TRBJ1-1, the V gene TRBV19; D is perhaps TRBD1 (5 bases). The CDR3 has 16 amino acids. Germline V gene sequence: CDR1 LNHDA, CDR2 SQIVND (reference sequence). V was pared by 6 bases and J by 0 bases, with 17 bases between.

This clonotype has only a few counts. The gene calls are TRBV18 and TRBJ1-5, with 7 bases aligning to TRBD1. Losses at the gene ends were 5 bases for V and 7 bases for J; bases not matched to a gene: 5. CDR1 and CDR2 (germline): KGHSH, LQKENI. The CDR3 totals 13 residues. CDR3 loop: CASSKGAWQPQHF. The CDR3 region has the DNA TGTGCCAGCTCAAAGGGGGCATGGCAGCCCCAGCATTTT.

This clonotype was counted between two and nine times. J is TRBJ2-4 and V is TRBV30; D is ambiguous. Trimming cost V 4 bases and J 6 bases, with 16 bases left between them. There are 14 residues in the CDR3. Germline V gives CDR1 GTSNPN, CDR2 SVGIG (reference sequence). The CDR3: CAWTGTATGNIQYF. The DNA of the CDR3 is TGTGCCTGGACAGGAACAGCGACTGGAAACATTCAGTACTTC.

The chain is built from TRBV5-4 and TRBJ2-1; weak D call: TRBD2 (6 bases). Germline CDR1 SGHNT, CDR2 YYREEE (reference sequence). The length of the CDR3 is 15 residues. V gave up 4 bases and J gave up 3 bases, with 14 bases separating them. The CDR3 sequence: CASSGPGTGYNEQFF. The DNA for the CDR3 is TGTGCCAGCAGCGGACCCGGGACTGGCTACAATGAGCAGTTCTTC.

The V and J genes are TRBV9 and TRBJ2-6, with TRBD1 matching over 8 bases. J was trimmed by 4 bases and V by 6 bases; bases with no gene match: 12. The CDR3 contains 17 residues. CDR1 SGDLS and CDR2 YYNGEE come from the germline V gene. This CDR3 reads CASTRGQASSGANVLTF. DNA for the CDR3: TGTGCCAGCACCCGGGGACAGGCCAGCTCCGGGGCCAACGTCCTGACTTTC.

This clonotype was observed a handful of times. This chain joins TRBV7-2 and TRBJ2-3; no firm D call. Trimming pared 0 bases from V and 1 base from J, leaving 8 bases between. The germline CDR1 and CDR2 sequences are SGHTA and FQGNSA. This CDR3 is 15 amino acids long. The CDR3 DNA reads as TGTGCCAGCAGCTTAGCTTCTACCCGCACAGATACGCAGTATTTT. Encoded protein: CASSLASTRTDTQYF.

CDR3 nucleotides: TGTGCCACCAGCTGGGGTGGCAAATCCCTCTACGAGCAGTACTTC. Translation gives CATSWGGKSLYEQYF. The chain recombines TRBV10-3 with TRBJ2-7; D uncertain. Between the trimmed V and J ends, which lost 10 bases and 3 bases, there was a span of 22 bases. CDR1 and CDR2 (germline): ENHRY, SYGVKD. The CDR3 loop spans 15 amino acids.

The genes are TRBV7-2 and TRBJ2-2; perhaps D is TRBD1 or TRBD2 (5 bases each). V was pared by 5 bases and J by 6 bases, with 13 bases between. The CDR3 sequence is 14 residues long. Germline values: CDR1 SGHTA, CDR2 FQGNSA. CDR3 nucleotides: TGTGCCAGCAGCGGACGACTGGGACCCGGGGAGCTGTTTTTT. Protein product: CASSGRLGPGELFF.

This clonotype has only a few counts. The gene calls are TRBV27 and TRBJ1-1; tentative D call: TRBD1 (5 bases). Germline values: CDR1 MNHEY, CDR2 SMNVEV (reference sequence). The CDR3 sequence is 13 residues long. Trimming removed 6 bases from V and 3 bases from J, with 11 bases in between. CDR3 protein: CASRGLVDTEAFF. The CDR3 nucleotides are TGTGCCAGCAGGGGGCTGGTGGACACTGAAGCTTTCTTT.

V gene TRBV10-3 combines with J gene TRBJ1-5; D uncertain. Between the trimmed V and J ends, which lost 5 bases and 5 bases, there was a span of 10 bases. The CDR3 spans 13 residues. Per germline, CDR1 ENHRY and CDR2 SYGVKD. The CDR3: CAISQRGDQPQHF. The DNA for the CDR3 is TGTGCCATCAGTCAACGGGGAGATCAGCCCCAGCATTTT.

This clonotype has a handful of counts. This sequence joins TRBV5-1 and TRBJ2-7; D gene uncertain. Germline-derived CDR1 and CDR2 are SGHRS and YFSETQ. V was trimmed by 2 bases and J by 2 bases, leaving 11 bases between them. The CDR3 loop spans 14 amino acids. The CDR3 DNA reads as TGCGCCAGCAGCTTCGATGTCCCTACCTACGAGCAGTACTTC. This codes for CASSFDVPTYEQYF.

The chain employs TRBV10-3 and TRBJ2-3; 9 nucleotides align to TRBD1. The J segment lost 8 bases and the V segment lost 10 bases, leaving 13 bases of the junction unmatched. Germline V gene sequence: CDR1 ENHRY, CDR2 SYGVKD. This CDR3 spans 14 amino acids. The CDR3 here is CATETGGGMSTQYF. The DNA of the CDR3 is TGTGCCACCGAGACAGGGGGGGGTATGAGTACGCAGTATTTT.

The rearrangement links TRBV7-2 to TRBJ2-1; D might be TRBD2 (6 bases). V was cut by 2 bases and J by 7 bases, with 15 bases left in between. The CDR3 extends over 15 amino acids. Per the germline V gene, CDR1 is SGHTA and CDR2 is FQGNSA. The CDR3: CASSLHGGPENEQFF. Written as DNA, the CDR3 is TGTGCCAGCAGCTTACACGGGGGTCCGGAAAATGAGCAGTTCTTC.

In its sample, this clonotype was seen a few times. The V and J genes are TRBV27 and TRBJ2-2, with 7 bases fitting TRBD2. Looked up from germline, CDR1 is MNHEY and CDR2 is SMNVEV (reference sequence). This CDR3 spans 18 amino acids. J was trimmed by 3 bases and V by 4 bases; bases with no gene match: 14. The CDR3: CASSWEGGSLRYTGELFF. The CDR3 coding sequence is TGTGCCAGCAGTTGGGAGGGCGGGAGCCTCAGATACACCGGGGAGCTGTTTTTT.

This clonotype was detected only a few times. This chain joins TRBV27 and TRBJ2-7; 7 bases line up with TRBD1. The germline V gene encodes CDR1 MNHEY and CDR2 SMNVEV (reference sequence). V lost 6 bases and J lost 5; bases outside the gene matches: 16. This CDR3 is 16 amino acids long. For the CDR3, the DNA is TGTGCCAGCAGCATACACAGGGGCTCCCGGGCCAACGAGCAGTACTTC. Its translation: CASSIHRGSRANEQYF.

The rearrangement links TRBV5-1 to TRBJ2-2, with 9 bases matching TRBD1. Germline assignment: CDR1 SGHRS and CDR2 YFSETQ. Losses at the gene ends were 6 bases for V and 6 bases for J; bases not matched to a gene: 6. The CDR3 loop spans 14 amino acids. This chain's CDR3 is CASKTGTGPGELFF. The CDR3 region has the DNA TGCGCCAGCAAAACAGGGACAGGGCCCGGGGAGCTGTTTTTT. Drawing the rest from reference TRBV5-1 and TRBJ2-2, the complete variable domain is KAGVTQTPRYLIKTRGQQVTLSCSPISGHRSVSWYQQTPGQGLQFLFEYFSETQRNKGNFPGRFSGRQFSNSRSEMNVSTLELGDSALYLCASKTGTGPGELFFGEGSRLTVL.

This chain joins TRBV7-2 and TRBJ2-1, with 8 bases aligning to TRBD1. This CDR3 is built from 14 residues. With 10 bases clipped from V and 9 bases from J, the junction kept 14 bases outside the gene matches. CDR1 and CDR2 (germline): SGHTA, FQGNSA. In DNA form, the CDR3 reads TGTGCCATTAGTGGGCAGGGGGCGAGCGGTGAGCAGTTCTTC. Its protein is CAISGQGASGEQFF.

The chain joins TRBV6-1 to TRBJ2-5, with D tentatively TRBD2 (6 bases). Germline CDR1 MNHNS, CDR2 SASEGT. There are 14 residues in the CDR3. V dropped 3 bases and J dropped 5 bases, with 13 bases sitting between them. CDR3 DNA: TGTGCCAGCAGTGATCGGGAGTGGTCGGAGACCCAGTACTTC. It translates to CASSDREWSETQYF.

The chain combines TRBV5-1 with TRBJ2-2; 7 positions agree with TRBD1. J gave up 3 bases and V 4 bases, and 9 bases lay outside the gene matches. The CDR3 is 16 amino acids. The V gene's germline CDR1 is SGHRS and CDR2 YFSETQ. The CDR3 region is CASSLTGLGHTGELFF. CDR3 nucleotide sequence: TGCGCCAGCAGCCTGACAGGGTTGGGGCACACCGGGGAGCTGTTTTTT. The whole variable domain, remainder taken from reference TRBV5-1 and TRBJ2-2, is KAGVTQTPRYLIKTRGQQVTLSCSPISGHRSVSWYQQTPGQGLQFLFEYFSETQRNKGNFPGRFSGRQFSNSRSEMNVSTLELGDSALYLCASSLTGLGHTGELFFGEGSRLTVL.

This clonotype occurred a few times. CDR3 coding DNA: TGTGCCAGCTCACCAACCGGGACTAGCTCCGTCCTGTATGAGCAGTTCTTC. Protein product: CASSPTGTSSVLYEQFF. The genes are TRBV18 and TRBJ2-1, with 9 bases matching TRBD2. Per germline, CDR1 KGHSH and CDR2 LQKENI. The CDR3 contains 17 residues. The V gene end was trimmed by 2 bases and the J gene end by 8 bases; junction bases not matched to a gene: 13.

The chain combines TRBV20-1 with TRBJ2-7, with 15 bases lining up with TRBD2. The CDR3 has 17 amino acids. J gave up 5 bases and V 5 bases, and 13 bases lay outside the gene matches. Germline V CDR1 and CDR2: DFQATT, SNEGSKA (reference sequence). The DNA of the CDR3 is TGCAGTGCTCTCTGGACTAGCGGGAGGGCTACTACGGACGAGCAGTACTTC. It encodes CSALWTSGRATTDEQYF.

The chain has TRBV10-3 and TRBJ2-7, with TRBD1 matching over 10 bases. CDR1 and CDR2 from the germline V gene are ENHRY and SYGVKD. The CDR3 has 16 amino acids. V gave up 6 bases and J gave up 4 bases; unmatched junction bases: 12. CDR3 residues: CAISLLPGQGQYEQYF. DNA of the CDR3: TGTGCCATCAGCCTCTTACCGGGACAGGGGCAGTACGAGCAGTACTTC.